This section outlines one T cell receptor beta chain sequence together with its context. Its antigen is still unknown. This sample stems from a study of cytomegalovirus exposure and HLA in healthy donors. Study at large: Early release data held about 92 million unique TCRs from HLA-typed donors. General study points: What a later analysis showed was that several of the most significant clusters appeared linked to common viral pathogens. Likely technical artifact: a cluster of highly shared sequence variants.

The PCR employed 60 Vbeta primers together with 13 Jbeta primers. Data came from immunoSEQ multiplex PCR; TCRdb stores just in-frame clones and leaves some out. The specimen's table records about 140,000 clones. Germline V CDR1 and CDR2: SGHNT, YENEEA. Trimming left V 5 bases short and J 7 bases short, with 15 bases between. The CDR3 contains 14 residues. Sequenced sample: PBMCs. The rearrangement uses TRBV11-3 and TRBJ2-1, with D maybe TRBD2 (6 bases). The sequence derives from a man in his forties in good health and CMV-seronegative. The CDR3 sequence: CASSKTSNVNEQFF. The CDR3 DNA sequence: TGTGCCAGCAGCAAAACTAGCAACGTAAATGAGCAGTTCTTC.